This TCR beta chain was captured by sequencing in a study of early T cells in non-severe SARS-CoV-2 infection. Findings and limits, study-wide: VDJdb matching, biased toward anti-spike CD8 responses, missed private and CD4 specificities.

This CDR3 comprises 17 residues. The V gene's germline CDR1 is MGHRA and CDR2 YSYEKL. TCRdb itself ran the 5' RACE reads through MiXCR, one entry per CDR3 protein. This table has about 58,000 distinct CDR3 sequences, roughly 12% appearing once. This clonotype has a handful of counts. Its cognate antigen is unknown. One end of the junction varies from germline; a read error may be responsible. The chain combines TRBV4-1 with TRBJ2-3, with TRBD2 matching 8 bases. Sequenced sample: whole blood. The TCR originated in an adult who was a healthcare worker with PCR-confirmed SARS-CoV-2 infection or an uninfected control (not recorded which). CDR3: CASRQEELAVTTDTQYF. The CDR3 DNA reads as TGCGCCAGCAGGCAAGAAGAACTAGCGGTGACCACAGATACGCAGTATTTT.